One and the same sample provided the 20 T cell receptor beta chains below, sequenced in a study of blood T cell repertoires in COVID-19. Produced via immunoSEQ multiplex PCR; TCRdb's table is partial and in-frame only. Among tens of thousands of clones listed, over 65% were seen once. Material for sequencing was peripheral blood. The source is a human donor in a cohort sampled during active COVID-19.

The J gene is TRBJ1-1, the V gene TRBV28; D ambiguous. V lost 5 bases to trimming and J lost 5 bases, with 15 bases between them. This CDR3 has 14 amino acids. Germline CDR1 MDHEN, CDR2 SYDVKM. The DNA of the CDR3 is TGTGCCAGCAGTAAACCTACCCGGGAAACTGAAGCTTTCTTT. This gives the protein CASSKPTRETEAFF.

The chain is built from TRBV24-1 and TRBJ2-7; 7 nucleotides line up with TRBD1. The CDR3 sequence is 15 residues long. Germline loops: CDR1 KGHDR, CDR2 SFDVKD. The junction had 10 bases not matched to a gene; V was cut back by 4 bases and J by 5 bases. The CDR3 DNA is TGTGCCACCAGTGACCAGAGACAGGGTTGGAACGAGCAGTACTTC. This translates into CATSDQRQGWNEQYF.

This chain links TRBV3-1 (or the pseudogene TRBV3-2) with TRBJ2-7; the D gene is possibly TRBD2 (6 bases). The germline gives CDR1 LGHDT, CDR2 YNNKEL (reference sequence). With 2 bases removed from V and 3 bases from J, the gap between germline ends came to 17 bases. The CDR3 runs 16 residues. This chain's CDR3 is CASSQSGTGTYYEQYF. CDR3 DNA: TGTGCCAGCAGCCAATCAGGGACGGGGACTTACTACGAGCAGTACTTC.

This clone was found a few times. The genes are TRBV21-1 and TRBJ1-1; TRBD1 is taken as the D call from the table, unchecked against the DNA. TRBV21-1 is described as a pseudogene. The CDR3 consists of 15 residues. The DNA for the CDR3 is TGTGCCAGCAGCTCCGGACACCGGTTGAACACTGAAGCTTTCTTT. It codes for CASSSGHRLNTEAFF.

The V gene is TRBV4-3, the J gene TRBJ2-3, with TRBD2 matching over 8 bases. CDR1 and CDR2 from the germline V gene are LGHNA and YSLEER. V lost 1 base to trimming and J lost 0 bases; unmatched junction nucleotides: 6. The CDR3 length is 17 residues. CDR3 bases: TGCGCCAGCAGCCAAGCCCGGGGGGGCGACAGCACAGATACGCAGTATTTT. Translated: CASSQARGGDSTDTQYF.

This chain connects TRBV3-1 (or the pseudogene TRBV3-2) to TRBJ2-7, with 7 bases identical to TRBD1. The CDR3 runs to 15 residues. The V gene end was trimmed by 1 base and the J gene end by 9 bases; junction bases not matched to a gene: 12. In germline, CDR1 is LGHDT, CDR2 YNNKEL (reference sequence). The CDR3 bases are TGTGCCAGCAGCCAAGTTACAGGGGCGAGTGGTGGGCAGTACTTC. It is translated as CASSQVTGASGGQYF.

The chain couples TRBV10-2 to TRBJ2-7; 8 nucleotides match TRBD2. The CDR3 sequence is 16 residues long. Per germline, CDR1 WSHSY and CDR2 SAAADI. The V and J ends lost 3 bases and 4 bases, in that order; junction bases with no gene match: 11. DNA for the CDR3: TGCGCCAGCAGTGACTACCGCGCGGGGGGTTCGTACGAGCAGTACTTC. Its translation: CASSDYRAGGSYEQYF.

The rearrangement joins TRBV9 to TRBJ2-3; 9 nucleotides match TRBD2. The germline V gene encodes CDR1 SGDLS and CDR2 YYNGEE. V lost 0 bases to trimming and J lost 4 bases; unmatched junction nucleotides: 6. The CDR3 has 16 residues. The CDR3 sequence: CASSVAPSGAPDTQYF. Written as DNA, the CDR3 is TGTGCCAGCAGCGTAGCTCCTAGCGGGGCCCCAGATACGCAGTATTTT.

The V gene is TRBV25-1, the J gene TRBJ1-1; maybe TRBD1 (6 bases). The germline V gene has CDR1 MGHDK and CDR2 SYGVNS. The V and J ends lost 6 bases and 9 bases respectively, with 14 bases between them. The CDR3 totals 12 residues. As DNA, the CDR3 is TGTGCCAGCAGGCACCAGGACAGCCAAGCTTTCTTT. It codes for CASRHQDSQAFF.

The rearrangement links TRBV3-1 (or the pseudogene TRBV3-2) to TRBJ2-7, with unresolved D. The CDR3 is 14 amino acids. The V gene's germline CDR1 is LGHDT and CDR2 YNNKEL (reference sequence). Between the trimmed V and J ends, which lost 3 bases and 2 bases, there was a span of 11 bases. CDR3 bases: TGTGCCAGCAGCCAGGCCAGATATCCCTACGAGCAGTACTTC. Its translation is CASSQARYPYEQYF.

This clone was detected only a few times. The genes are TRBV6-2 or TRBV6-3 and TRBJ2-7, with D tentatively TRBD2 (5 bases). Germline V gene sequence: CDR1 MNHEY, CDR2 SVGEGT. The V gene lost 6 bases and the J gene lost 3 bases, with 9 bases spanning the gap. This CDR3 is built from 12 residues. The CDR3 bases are TGTGCCAGCAGCCTAGCTCTCTACGAGCAGTACTTC. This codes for CASSLALYEQYF.

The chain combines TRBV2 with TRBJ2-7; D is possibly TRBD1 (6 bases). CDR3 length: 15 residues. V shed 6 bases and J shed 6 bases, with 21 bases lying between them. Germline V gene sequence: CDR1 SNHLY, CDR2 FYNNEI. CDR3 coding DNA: TGTGCCAGCAGGGGTACAGGGTTCTCGGTACGCGAGCAGTACTTC. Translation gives CASRGTGFSVREQYF. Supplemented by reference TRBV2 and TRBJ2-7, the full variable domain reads EPEVTQTPSHQVTQMGQEVILRCVPISNHLYFYWYRQILGQKVEFLVSFYNNEISEKSEIFDDQFSVERPDGSNFTLKIRSTKLEDSAMYFCASRGTGFSVREQYFGPGTRLTVT.

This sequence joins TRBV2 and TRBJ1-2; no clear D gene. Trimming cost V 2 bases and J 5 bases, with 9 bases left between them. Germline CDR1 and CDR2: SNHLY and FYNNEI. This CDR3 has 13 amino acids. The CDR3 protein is CASSESRVYGYTF. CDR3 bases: TGTGCCAGCAGTGAATCGAGAGTGTATGGCTACACCTTC.

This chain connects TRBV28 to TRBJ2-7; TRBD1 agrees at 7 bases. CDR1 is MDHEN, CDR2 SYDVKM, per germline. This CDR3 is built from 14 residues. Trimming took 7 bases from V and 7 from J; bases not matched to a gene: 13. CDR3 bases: TGTGCCAGCAAAACTTCCTCCCTGGACAGGGAGCAGTACTTC. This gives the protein CASKTSSLDREQYF.

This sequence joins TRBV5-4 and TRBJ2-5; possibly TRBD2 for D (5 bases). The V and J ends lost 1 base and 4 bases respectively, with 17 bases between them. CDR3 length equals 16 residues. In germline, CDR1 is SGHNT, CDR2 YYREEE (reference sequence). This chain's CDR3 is CASSLTGTGDVETQYF. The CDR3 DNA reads TGTGCCAGCAGCTTGACGGGAACCGGGGATGTAGAGACCCAGTACTTC.

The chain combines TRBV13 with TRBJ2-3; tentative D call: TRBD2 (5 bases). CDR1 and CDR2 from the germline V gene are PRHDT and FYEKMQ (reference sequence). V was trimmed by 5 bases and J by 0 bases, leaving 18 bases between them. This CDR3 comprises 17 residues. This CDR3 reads CASSPSLGDSSTDTQYF. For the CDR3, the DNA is TGTGCCAGCAGCCCCTCGTTGGGAGACTCTAGCACAGATACGCAGTATTTT.

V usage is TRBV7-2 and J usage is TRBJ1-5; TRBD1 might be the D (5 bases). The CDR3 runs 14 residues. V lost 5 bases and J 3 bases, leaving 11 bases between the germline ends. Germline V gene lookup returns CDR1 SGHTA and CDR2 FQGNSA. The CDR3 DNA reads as TGTGCCAGCAGCCTCAGGGCTAACAATCAGCCCCAGCATTTT. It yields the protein CASSLRANNQPQHF.

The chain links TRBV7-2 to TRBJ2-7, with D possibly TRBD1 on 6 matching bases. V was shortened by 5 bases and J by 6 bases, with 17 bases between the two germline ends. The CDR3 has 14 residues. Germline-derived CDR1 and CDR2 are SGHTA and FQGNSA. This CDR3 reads CASSPKQGPGEQYF. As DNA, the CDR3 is TGTGCCAGCAGCCCGAAACAGGGTCCCGGCGAGCAGTACTTC.

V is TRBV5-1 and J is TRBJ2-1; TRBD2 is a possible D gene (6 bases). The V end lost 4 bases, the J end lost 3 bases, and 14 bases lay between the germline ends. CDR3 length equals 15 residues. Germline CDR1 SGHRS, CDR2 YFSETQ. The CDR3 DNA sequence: TGCGCCAGCAGCCCCAACCAGCGGGTCTACAATGAGCAGTTCTTC. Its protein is CASSPNQRVYNEQFF.

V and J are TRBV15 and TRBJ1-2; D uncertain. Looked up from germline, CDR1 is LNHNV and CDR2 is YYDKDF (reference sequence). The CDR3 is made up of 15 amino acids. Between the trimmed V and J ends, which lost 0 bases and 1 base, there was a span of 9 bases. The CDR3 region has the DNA TGTGCCACCAGCAGAGATTTTGCAGATAACTATGGCTACACCTTC. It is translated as CATSRDFADNYGYTF.